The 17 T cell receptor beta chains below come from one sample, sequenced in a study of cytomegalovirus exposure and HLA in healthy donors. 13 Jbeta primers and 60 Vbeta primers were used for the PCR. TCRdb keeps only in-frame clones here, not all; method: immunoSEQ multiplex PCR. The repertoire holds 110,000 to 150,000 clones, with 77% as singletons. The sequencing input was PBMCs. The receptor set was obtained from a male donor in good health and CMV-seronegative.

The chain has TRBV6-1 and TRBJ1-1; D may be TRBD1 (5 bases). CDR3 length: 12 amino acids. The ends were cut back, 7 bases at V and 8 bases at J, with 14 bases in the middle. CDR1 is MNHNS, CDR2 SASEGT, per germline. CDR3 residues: CASNLGRGEAFF. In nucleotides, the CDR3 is TGTGCCAGCAATCTGGGGCGGGGGGAAGCTTTCTTT.

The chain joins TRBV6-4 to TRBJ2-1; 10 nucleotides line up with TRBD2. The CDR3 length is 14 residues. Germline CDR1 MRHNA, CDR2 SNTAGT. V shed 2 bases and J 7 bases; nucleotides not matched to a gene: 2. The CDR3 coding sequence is TGTGCCAGCAGTGACCTAGCGGGGGTAAATGAGCAGTTCTTC. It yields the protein CASSDLAGVNEQFF.

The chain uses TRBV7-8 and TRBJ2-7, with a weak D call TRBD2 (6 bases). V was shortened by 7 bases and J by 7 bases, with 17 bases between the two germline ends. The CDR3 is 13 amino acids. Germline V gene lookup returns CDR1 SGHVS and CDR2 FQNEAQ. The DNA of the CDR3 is TGTGCCAGCACCTACGTTCCGGCGGGAGAGCAGTACTTC. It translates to CASTYVPAGEQYF.

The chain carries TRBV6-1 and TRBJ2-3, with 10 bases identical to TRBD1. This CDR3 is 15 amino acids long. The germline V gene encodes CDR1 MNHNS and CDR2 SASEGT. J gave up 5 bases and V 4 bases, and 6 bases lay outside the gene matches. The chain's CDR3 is CASSGGQGGGDTQYF. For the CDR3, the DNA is TGTGCCAGCAGTGGTGGACAGGGGGGGGGAGATACGCAGTATTTT.

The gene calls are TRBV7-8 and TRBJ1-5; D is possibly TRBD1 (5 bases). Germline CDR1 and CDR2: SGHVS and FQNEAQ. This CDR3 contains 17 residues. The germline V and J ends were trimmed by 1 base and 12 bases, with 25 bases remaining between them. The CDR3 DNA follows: TGTGCCAGCAGCTTAGACCCCGAGGGCCAGTTTCTCGGGGGCCAGCATTTT. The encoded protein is CASSLDPEGQFLGGQHF.

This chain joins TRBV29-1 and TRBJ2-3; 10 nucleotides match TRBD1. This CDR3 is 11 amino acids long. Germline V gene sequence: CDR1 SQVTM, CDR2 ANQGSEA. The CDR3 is CRTGGSDTQYF. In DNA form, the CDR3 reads TGCCGGACAGGGGGATCCGATACGCAGTATTTT.

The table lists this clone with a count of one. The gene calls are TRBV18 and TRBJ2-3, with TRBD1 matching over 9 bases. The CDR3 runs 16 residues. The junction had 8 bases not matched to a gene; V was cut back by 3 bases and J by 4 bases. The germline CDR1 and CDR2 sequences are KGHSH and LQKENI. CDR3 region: CASSPLTGGAADTQYF. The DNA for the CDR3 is TGTGCCAGCTCACCCCTTACAGGGGGCGCGGCAGATACGCAGTATTTT.

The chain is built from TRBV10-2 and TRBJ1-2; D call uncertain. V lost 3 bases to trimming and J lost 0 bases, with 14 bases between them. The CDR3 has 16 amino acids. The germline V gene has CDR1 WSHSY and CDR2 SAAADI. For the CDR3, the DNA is TGCGCCAGCAGTGAAGTTCTTCGGAGGACTAACTATGGCTACACCTTC. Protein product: CASSEVLRRTNYGYTF.

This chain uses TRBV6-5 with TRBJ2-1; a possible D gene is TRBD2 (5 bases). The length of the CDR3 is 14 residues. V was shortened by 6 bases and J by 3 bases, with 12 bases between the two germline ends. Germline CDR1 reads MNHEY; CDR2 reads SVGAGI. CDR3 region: CASRGSWNYNEQFF. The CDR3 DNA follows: TGTGCCAGCAGGGGGAGCTGGAACTACAATGAGCAGTTCTTC.

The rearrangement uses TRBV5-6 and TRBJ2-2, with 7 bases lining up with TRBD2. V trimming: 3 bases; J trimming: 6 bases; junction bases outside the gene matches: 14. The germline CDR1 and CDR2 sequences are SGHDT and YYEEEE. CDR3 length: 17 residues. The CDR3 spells CASSSRTRAIDAGELFF. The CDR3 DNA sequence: TGTGCCAGCAGCTCCAGGACTAGGGCTATAGACGCCGGGGAGCTGTTTTTT.

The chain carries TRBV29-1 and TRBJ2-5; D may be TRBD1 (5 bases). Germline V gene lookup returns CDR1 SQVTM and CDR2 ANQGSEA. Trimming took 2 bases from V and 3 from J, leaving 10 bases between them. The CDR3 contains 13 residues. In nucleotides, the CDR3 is TGCAGCGTTGAACCGGACAAGAAAGAGACCCAGTACTTC. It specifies CSVEPDKKETQYF.

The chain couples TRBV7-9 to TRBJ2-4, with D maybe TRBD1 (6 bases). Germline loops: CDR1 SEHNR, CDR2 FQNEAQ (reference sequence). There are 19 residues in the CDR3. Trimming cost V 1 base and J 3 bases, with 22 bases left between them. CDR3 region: CASSLVSLYSQGFKNIQYF. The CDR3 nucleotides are TGTGCCAGCAGCTTAGTCTCCCTCTACTCACAGGGTTTCAAAAACATTCAGTACTTC.

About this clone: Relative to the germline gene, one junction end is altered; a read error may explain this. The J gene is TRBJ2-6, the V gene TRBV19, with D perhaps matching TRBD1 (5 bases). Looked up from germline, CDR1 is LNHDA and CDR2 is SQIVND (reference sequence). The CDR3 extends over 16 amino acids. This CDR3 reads CASSIGRVSGANGLTF. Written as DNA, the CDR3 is TGTGCCAGTAGTATAGGACGAGTCTCTGGGGCCAACGGCCTGACTTTC.

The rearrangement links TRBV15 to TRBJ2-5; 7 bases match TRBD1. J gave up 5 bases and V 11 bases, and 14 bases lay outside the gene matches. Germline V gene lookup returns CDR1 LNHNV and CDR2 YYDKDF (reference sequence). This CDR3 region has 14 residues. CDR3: CAAGGNTGDETQYF. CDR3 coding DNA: TGTGCCGCTGGTGGAAACACAGGGGATGAGACCCAGTACTTC.

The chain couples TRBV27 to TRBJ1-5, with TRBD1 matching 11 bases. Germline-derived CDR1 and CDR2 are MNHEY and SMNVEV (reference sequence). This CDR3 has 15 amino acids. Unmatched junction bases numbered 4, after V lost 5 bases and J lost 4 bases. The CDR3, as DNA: TGTGCCAGCAGTAGGGGACAGGGGGGTAATCAGCCCCAGCATTTT. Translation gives CASSRGQGGNQPQHF.

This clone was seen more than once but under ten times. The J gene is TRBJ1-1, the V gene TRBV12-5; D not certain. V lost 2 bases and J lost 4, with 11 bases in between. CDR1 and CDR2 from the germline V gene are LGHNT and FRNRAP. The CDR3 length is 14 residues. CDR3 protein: CASGLSRTSTEAFF. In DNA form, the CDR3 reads TGTGCTAGTGGTTTGTCCCGAACTAGCACTGAAGCTTTCTTT.

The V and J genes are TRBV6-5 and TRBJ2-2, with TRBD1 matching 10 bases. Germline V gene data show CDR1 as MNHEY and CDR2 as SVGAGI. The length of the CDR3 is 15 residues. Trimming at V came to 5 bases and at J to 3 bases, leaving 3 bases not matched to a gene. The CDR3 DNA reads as TGTGCCAGCAGTACGGACAGGGGGGACACCGGGGAGCTGTTTTTT. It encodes CASSTDRGDTGELFF.